Presented here are 2 T cell receptor beta chains from one specimen sequenced in a study of cytomegalovirus exposure and HLA in healthy donors. Primers: 60 Vbeta forward and 13 Jbeta reverse. Profiled with immunoSEQ multiplex PCR; TCRdb holds only in-frame clones, not every one. The data contain 160,000 or so clones, 65% to 85% of them singletons. The sample was PBMCs. The receptors were sampled from a woman between 18 and 30 years old in good health and CMV-seronegative.

V and J are TRBV28 and TRBJ1-2; 7 bases align to TRBD1. V shed 2 bases and J 6 bases; nucleotides not matched to a gene: 3. This CDR3 spans 13 amino acids. Germline V gene sequence: CDR1 MDHEN, CDR2 SYDVKM. The CDR3 DNA reads TGTGCCAGCAGTTTAGGCAGGGGGAATGGCTACACCTTC. Its protein is CASSLGRGNGYTF.

The chain has TRBV7-7 and TRBJ2-5, with D possibly TRBD1 on 5 matching bases. The V end was cut by 5 bases, the J end by 5 bases, with 18 bases between. CDR3 size: 15 residues. The germline V gene encodes CDR1 SSHAT and CDR2 FNYEAQ (reference sequence). CDR3 in amino acids: CASSPGRVSEETQYF. In nucleotides, the CDR3 is TGTGCCAGCAGCCCCGGCAGGGTTAGTGAGGAGACCCAGTACTTC.